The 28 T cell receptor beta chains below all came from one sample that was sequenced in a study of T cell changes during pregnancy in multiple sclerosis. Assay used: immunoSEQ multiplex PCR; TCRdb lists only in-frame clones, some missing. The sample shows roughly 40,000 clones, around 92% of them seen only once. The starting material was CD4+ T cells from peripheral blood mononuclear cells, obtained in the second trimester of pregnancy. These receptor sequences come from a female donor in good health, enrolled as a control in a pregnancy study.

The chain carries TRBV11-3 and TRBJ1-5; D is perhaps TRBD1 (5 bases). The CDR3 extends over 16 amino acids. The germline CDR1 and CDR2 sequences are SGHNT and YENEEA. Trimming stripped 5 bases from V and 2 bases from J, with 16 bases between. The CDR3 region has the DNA TGTGCCAGCAGCCCTCCCGGGACTAGGTGCAATCAGCCCCAGCATTTT. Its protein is CASSPPGTRCNQPQHF.

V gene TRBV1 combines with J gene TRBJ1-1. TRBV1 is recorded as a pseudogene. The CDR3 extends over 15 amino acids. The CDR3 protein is CTSSQDRGRDTEAFF. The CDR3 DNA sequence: TGCACCAGCAGCCAAGATCGGGGGAGGGACACTGAAGCTTTCTTT.

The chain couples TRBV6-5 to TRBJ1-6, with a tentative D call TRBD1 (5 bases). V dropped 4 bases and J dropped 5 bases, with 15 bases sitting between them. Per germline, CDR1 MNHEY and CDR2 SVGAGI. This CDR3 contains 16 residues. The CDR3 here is CASSSLGGRDNSPLHF. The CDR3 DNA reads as TGTGCCAGCAGTTCACTCGGGGGAAGGGATAATTCACCCCTCCACTTT.

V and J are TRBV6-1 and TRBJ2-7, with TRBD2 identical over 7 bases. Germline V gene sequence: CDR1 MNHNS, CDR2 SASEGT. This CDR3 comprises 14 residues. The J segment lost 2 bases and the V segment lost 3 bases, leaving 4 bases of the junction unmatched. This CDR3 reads CASSDWGGPYEQYF. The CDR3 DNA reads TGTGCCAGCAGTGATTGGGGGGGACCCTACGAGCAGTACTTC.

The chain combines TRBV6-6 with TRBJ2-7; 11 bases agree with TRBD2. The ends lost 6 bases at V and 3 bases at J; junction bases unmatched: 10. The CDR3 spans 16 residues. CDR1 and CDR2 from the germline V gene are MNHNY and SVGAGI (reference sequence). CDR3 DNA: TGTGCCAGCAGCCCCCGAACTAGCGGGAGCATCTACGAGCAGTACTTC. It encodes CASSPRTSGSIYEQYF.

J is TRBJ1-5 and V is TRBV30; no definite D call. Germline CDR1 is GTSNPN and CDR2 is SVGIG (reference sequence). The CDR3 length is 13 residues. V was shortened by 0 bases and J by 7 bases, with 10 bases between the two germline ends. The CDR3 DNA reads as TGTGCCTGGAGTGTGACGGGTGGGCAGCCCCAGCATTTT. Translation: CAWSVTGGQPQHF.

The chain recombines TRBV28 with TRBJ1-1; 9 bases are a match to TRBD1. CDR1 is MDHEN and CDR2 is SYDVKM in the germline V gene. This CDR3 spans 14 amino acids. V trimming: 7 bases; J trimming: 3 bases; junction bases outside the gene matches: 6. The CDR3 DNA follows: TGTGCCAGCATCACCGGGACAGGGTACACTGAAGCTTTCTTT. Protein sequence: CASITGTGYTEAFF.

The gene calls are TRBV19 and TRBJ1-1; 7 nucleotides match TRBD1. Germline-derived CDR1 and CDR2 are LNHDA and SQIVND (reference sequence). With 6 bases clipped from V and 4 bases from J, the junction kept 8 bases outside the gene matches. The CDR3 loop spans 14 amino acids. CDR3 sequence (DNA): TGTGCCAGTAGGGGACAGTTGATTGGCACTGAAGCTTTCTTT. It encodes CASRGQLIGTEAFF.

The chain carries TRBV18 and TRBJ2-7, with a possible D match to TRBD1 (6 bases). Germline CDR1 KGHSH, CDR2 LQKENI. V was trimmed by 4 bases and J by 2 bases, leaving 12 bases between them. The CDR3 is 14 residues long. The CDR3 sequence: CASSQRQDTYEQYF. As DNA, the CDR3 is TGTGCCAGCTCACAAAGACAGGACACCTACGAGCAGTACTTC.

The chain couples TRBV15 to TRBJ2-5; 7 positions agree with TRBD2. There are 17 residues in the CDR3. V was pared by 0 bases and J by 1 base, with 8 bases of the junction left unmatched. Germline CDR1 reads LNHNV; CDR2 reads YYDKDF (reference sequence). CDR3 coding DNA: TGTGCCACCAGCAGAGATCTTGTTTCTAGCGGCCAAGAGACCCAGTACTTC. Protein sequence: CATSRDLVSSGQETQYF.

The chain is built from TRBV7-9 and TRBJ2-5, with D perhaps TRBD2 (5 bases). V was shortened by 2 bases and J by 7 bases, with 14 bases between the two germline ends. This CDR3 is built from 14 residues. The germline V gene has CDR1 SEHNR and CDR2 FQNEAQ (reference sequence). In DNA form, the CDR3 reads TGTGCCAGCAGCTTACAGGTGGCAGGAGGGACCCAGTACTTC. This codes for CASSLQVAGGTQYF.

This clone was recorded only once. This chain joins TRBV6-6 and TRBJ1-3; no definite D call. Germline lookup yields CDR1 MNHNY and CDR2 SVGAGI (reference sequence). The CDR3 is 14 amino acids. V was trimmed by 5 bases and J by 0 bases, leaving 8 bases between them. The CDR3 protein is CASSGGISGNTIYF. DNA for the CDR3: TGTGCCAGCAGTGGAGGGATCTCTGGAAACACCATATATTTT.

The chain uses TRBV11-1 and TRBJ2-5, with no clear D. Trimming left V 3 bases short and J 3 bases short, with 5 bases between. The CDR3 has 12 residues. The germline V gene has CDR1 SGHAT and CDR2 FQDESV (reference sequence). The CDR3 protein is CASSLSEETQYF. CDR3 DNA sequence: TGTGCCAGCAGCTTGTCTGAAGAGACCCAGTACTTC.

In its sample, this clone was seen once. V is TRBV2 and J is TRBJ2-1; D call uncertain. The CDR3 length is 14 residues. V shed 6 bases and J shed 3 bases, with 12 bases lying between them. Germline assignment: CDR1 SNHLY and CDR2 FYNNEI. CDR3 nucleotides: TGTGCCAGCAGGCCAGACATTAACTACAATGAGCAGTTCTTC. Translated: CASRPDINYNEQFF.

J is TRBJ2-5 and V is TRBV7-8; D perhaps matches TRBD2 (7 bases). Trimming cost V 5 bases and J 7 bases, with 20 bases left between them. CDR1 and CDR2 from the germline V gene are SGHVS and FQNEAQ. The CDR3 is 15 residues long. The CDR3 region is CASSPTGGREGTQYF. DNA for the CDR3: TGTGCCAGCAGCCCTACGGGGGGCAGGGAAGGGACCCAGTACTTC.

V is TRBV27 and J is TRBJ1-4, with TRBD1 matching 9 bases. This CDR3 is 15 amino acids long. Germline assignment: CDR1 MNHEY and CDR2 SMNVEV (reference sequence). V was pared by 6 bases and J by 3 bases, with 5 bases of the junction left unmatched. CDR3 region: CASRPRDRANEKLFF. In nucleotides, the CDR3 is TGTGCCAGCAGACCTAGGGACAGGGCTAATGAAAAACTGTTTTTT.

The CDR3 DNA sequence: TGTGCCAGCAGCCAAGTCGGGCGGACTAGCGGGGGCGACTCCTACGAGCAGTACTTC. It translates to CASSQVGRTSGGDSYEQYF. The rearrangement joins TRBV4-2 to TRBJ2-7; 13 bases align to TRBD2. There are 19 residues in the CDR3. Looked up from germline, CDR1 is LGHNA and CDR2 is YNFKEQ. V gave up 1 base and J gave up 0 bases; unmatched junction bases: 9.

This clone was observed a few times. The CDR3 DNA sequence: TGTGCCAGCAGCTTTGACATCTATGGCTACACCTTC. It encodes CASSFDIYGYTF. V gene TRBV7-8 combines with J gene TRBJ1-2, with D hard to call. CDR1 and CDR2 from the germline V gene are SGHVS and FQNEAQ. This CDR3 contains 12 residues. V was trimmed by 3 bases and J by 4 bases, leaving 6 bases between them.

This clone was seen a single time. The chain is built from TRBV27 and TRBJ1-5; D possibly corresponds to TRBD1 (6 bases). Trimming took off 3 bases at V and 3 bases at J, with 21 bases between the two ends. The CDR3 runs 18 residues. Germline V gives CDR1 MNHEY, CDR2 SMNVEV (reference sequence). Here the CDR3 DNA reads TGTGCCAGCAGTTTCCGGCCCCCCACTACAGGGAACAATCAGCCCCAGCATTTT. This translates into CASSFRPPTTGNNQPQHF.

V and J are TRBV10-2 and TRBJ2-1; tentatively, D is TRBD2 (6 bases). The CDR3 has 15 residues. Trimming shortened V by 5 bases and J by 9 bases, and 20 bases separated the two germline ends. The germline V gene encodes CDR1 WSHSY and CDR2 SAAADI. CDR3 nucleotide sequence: TGCGCCAGCAGTAACCGGGACTTGGCGTCCGGTGAGCAGTTCTTC. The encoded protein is CASSNRDLASGEQFF.

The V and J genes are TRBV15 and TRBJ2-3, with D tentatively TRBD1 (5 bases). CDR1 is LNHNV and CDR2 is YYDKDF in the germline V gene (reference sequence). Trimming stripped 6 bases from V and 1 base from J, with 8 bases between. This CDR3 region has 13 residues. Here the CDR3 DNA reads TGTGCCACCAGGCCACAGGGCACAGATACGCAGTATTTT. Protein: CATRPQGTDTQYF.

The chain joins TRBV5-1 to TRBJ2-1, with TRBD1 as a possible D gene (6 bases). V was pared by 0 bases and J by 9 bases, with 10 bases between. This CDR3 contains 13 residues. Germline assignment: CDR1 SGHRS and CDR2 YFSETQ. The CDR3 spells CASSLGRTAEQFF. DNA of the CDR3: TGCGCCAGCAGCTTGGGAAGGACAGCTGAGCAGTTCTTC.

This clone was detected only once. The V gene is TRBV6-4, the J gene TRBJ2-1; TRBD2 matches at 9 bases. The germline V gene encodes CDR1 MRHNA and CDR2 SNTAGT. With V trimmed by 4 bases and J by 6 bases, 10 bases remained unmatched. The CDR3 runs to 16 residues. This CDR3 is CASSVTPGTSPNEQFF. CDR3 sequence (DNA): TGTGCCAGCAGTGTAACCCCCGGGACTAGCCCCAATGAGCAGTTCTTC.

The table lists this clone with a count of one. The CDR3 reads CASSLASGGANNEQFF. The CDR3 nucleotides are TGTGCCAGCAGCTTGGCTAGCGGGGGGGCCAACAATGAGCAGTTCTTC. The chain uses TRBV5-4 and TRBJ2-1, with 12 bases that match TRBD2. V shed 0 bases, J shed 5 bases, and the junction held 3 bases outside the gene matches. The CDR3 consists of 16 residues. CDR1 and CDR2 from the germline V gene are SGHNT and YYREEE (reference sequence). Complete variable domain (other parts from reference TRBV5-4 and TRBJ2-1): ETGVTQSPTHLIKTRGQQVTLRCSSQSGHNTVSWYQQALGQGPQFIFQYYREEENGRGNFPPRFSGLQFPNYSSELNVNALELDDSALYLCASSLASGGANNEQFFGPGTRLTVL.

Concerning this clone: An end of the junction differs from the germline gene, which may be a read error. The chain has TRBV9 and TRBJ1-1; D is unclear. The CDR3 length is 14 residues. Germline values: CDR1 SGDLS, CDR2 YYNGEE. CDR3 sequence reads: CASSVVQQNAEAFF. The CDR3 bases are TGTGCCAGCAGCGTAGTACAACAGAACGCTGAAGCTTTCTTT.

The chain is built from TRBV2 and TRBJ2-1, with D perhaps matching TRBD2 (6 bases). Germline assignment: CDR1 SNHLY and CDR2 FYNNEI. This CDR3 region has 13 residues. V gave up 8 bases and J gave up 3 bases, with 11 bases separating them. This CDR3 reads CASLGGNYNEQFF. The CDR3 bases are TGTGCCAGCCTGGGGGGAAACTACAATGAGCAGTTCTTC. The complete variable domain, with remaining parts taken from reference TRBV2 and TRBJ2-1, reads EPEVTQTPSHQVTQMGQEVILRCVPISNHLYFYWYRQILGQKVEFLVSFYNNEISEKSEIFDDQFSVERPDGSNFTLKIRSTKLEDSAMYFCASLGGNYNEQFFGPGTRLTVL.

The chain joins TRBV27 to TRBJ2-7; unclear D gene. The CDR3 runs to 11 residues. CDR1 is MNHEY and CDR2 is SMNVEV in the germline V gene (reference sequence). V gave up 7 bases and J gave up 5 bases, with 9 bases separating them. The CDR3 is CASTRGHEQYF. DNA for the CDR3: TGTGCCAGCACTAGAGGCCACGAGCAGTACTTC.

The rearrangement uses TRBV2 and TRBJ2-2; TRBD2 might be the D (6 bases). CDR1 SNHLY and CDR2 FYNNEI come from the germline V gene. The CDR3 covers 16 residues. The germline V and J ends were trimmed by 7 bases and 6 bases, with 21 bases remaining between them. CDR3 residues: CASTRGRMLLSGELFF. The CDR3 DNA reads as TGTGCCAGCACCCGGGGGAGGATGTTATTGTCCGGGGAGCTGTTTTTT. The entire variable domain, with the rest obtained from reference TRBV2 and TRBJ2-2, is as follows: EPEVTQTPSHQVTQMGQEVILRCVPISNHLYFYWYRQILGQKVEFLVSFYNNEISEKSEIFDDQFSVERPDGSNFTLKIRSTKLEDSAMYFCASTRGRMLLSGELFFGEGSRLTVL.